This TCR beta chain derives from a study of cytomegalovirus exposure and HLA in healthy donors. Measured with immunoSEQ multiplex PCR; TCRdb has only the in-frame clones, and not every one. Of around 45,000 clones in the sample, 92% were seen once. CDR1 and CDR2 (germline): SGHRS, YFSETQ. The length of the CDR3 is 13 residues. V was trimmed by 8 bases and J by 1 base, leaving 11 bases between them. Note on this clone: Its antigen is unknown.

General study points: Reportedly, cytomegalovirus status was diagnosed with high sensitivity and specificity. A subsequent analysis found that TCR clusters from the first cohort also tended to co-occur in the roughly 120 validation repertoires, with 94% of cluster scores above 0. Cytomegalovirus association was assigned to over 150 TCR beta chains.

The TCR originated in a young man in good health and CMV-seronegative. The V call is TRBV5-1, the J call TRBJ2-3; D may be TRBD1 (6 bases). The specimen sequenced was PBMCs. CDR3 in amino acids: CASQQGGTDTQYF. The CDR3, as DNA: TGCGCCAGTCAACAGGGCGGCACAGATACGCAGTATTTT.